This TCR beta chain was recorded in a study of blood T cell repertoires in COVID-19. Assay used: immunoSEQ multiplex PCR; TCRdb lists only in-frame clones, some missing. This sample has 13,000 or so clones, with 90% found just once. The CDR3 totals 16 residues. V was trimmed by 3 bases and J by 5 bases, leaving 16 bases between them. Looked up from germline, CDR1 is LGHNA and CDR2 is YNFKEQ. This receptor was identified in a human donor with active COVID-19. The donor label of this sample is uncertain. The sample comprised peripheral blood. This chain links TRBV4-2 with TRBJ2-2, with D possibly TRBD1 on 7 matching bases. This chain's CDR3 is CASSQEDRRDTGELFF. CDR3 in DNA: TGTGCCAGCAGCCAGGAGGACAGGAGGGATACCGGGGAGCTGTTTTTT.